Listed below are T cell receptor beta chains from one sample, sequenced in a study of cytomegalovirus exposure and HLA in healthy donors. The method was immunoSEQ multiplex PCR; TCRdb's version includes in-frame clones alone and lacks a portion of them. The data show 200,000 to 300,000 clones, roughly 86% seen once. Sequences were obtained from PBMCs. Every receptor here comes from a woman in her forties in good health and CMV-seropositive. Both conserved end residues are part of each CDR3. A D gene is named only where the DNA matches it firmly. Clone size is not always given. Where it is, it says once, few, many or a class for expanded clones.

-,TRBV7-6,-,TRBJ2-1,CASSPAAGYYNEQFF,TGTGCCAGCAGCCCTGCGGCGGGATACTACAATGAGCAGTTCTTC
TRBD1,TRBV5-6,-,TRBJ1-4,CASSLNGQGATNEKLFF,TGTGCCAGCAGCTTGAACGGACAGGGGGCGACTAATGAAAAACTGTTTTTT
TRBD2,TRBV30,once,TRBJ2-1,CAWSRTSETDEQFF,TGTGCCTGGAGTCGCACTAGCGAAACGGATGAGCAGTTCTTC
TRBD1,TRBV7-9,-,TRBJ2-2,CASSLTGGTGELFF,TGTGCCAGCAGCTTAACAGGGGGCACCGGGGAGCTGTTTTTT
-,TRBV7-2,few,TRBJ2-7,CASSLAPSSYEQYF,TGTGCCAGCAGCTTAGCCCCGAGCTCCTACGAGCAGTACTTC
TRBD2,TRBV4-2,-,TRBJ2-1,CASSQRPQPGGFNEQFF,TGTGCCAGCAGCCAACGGCCTCAACCGGGAGGGTTCAATGAGCAGTTCTTC
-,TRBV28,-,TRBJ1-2,CASSLRVGGNYGYTF,TGTGCCAGCAGCCTCAGGGTGGGGGGTAACTATGGCTACACCTTC
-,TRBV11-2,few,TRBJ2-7,CASSLAYSYEQYF,TGTGCCAGCAGCCTAGCGTACTCCTACGAGCAGTACTTC
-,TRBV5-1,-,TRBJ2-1,CASSFSTNEQFF,TGCGCCAGCAGCTTCTCTACCAATGAGCAGTTCTTC
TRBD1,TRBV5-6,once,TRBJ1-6,CASSFRDRSNSPLHF,TGTGCCAGCAGCTTCCGGGACAGAAGTAACTCACCCCTCCACTTT
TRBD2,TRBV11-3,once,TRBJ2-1,CASQGTSGYNEQFF,TGTGCCAGCCAGGGGACTAGCGGTTACAATGAGCAGTTCTTC
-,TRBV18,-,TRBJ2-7,CASSPLGGISYEQYF,TGTGCCAGCTCACCACTGGGGGGAATCTCCTACGAGCAGTACTTC
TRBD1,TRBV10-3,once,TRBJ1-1,CAISGQTGGNTEAFF,TGTGCCATCAGTGGGCAGACAGGGGGGAACACTGAAGCTTTCTTT
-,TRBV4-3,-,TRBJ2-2,CASSQGNGVAGELFF,TGCGCCAGCAGCCAAGGGAACGGAGTTGCCGGGGAGCTGTTTTTT
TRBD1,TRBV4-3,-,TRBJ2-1,CASRSGTGVYNEQFF,TGCGCCAGCAGATCCGGGACAGGAGTCTACAATGAGCAGTTCTTC
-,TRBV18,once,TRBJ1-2,CASSPGAENGYTF,TGTGCCAGCTCACCAGGGGCAGAAAATGGCTACACCTTC
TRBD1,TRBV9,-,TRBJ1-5,CASSAGTGFDQPQHF,TGTGCCAGCAGCGCTGGGACAGGGTTTGATCAGCCCCAGCATTTT
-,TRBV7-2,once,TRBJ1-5,CASSLGEGGRNQPQHF,TGTGCCAGCAGCTTAGGGGAAGGGGGTAGAAATCAGCCCCAGCATTTT
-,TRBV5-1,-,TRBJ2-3,CASSNTGRTSTDTQYF,TGCGCCAGCAGCAATACAGGGAGAACTAGCACAGATACGCAGTATTTT
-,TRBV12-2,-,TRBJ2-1,CASRLGAAEREQFF,TGTGCAAGTCGCTTAGGGGCAGCGGAGCGTGAGCAGTTCTTC
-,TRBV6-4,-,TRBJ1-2,CASSDQGTYGYTF,TGTGCCAGCAGTGATCAGGGTACCTATGGCTACACCTTC
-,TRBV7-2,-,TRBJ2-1,CASSLERAIASNEQFF,TGTGCCAGCAGCTTAGAGCGGGCCATCGCGTCCAATGAGCAGTTCTTC
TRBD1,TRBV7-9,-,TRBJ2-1,CASSFSGGQGSAEQFF,TGTGCCAGCAGCTTCTCCGGGGGACAGGGTTCTGCTGAGCAGTTCTTC
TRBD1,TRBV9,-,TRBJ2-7,CASSTLDRGEQYF,TGTGCCAGCAGCACCCTAGACAGGGGCGAGCAGTACTTC